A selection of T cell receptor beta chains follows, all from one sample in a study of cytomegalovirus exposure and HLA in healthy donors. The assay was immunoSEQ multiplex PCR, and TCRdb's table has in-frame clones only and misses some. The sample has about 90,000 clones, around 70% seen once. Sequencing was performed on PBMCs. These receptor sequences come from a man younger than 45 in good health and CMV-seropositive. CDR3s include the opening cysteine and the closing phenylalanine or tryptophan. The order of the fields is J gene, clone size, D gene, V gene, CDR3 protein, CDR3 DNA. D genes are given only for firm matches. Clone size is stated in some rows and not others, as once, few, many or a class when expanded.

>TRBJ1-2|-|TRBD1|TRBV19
CASSLTGDYGYTF
TGTGCCAGTAGTTTGACAGGGGACTATGGCTACACCTTC
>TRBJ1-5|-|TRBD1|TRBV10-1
CASRGCGQGLSNQPQHF
TGCGCCAGCAGAGGTTGTGGACAGGGCCTTAGCAATCAGCCCCAGCATTTT
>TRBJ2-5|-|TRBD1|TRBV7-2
CASSWGQGVGREKAETQYF
TGTGCCAGCAGCTGGGGACAGGGGGTCGGGCGGGAGAAAGCAGAGACCCAGTACTTC
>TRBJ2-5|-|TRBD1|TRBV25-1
CASSARGGGETQYF
TGTGCCAGCAGTGCCAGAGGGGGCGGTGAGACCCAGTACTTC
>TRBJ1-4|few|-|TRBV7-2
CASSFFSLGSEKLFF
TGTGCCAGCAGCTTCTTTTCTCTAGGGAGTGAAAAACTGTTTTTT
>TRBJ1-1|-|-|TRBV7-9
CASSPSSSPTEAFF
TGTGCCAGCAGCCCGTCTAGCAGTCCCACTGAAGCTTTCTTT
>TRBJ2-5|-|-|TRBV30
CAWAGGETQYF
TGTGCCTGGGCCGGAGGGGAGACCCAGTACTTC
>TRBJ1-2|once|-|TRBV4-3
CASSQGWAGENYGYTF
TGCGCCAGCAGCCAAGGGTGGGCAGGGGAGAACTATGGCTACACCTTC
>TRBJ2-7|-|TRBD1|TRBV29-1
CSVRTGESYEQYF
TGCAGCGTTCGGACAGGGGAATCTTACGAGCAGTACTTC
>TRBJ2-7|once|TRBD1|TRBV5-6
CASSRQGRTYEQYF
TGTGCCAGCAGCAGACAGGGGCGAACCTACGAGCAGTACTTC
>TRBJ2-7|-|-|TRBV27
CATPISYEQYF
TGTGCCACCCCTATAAGCTACGAGCAGTACTTC
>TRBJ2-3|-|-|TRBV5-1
CASSLSTRGGRGDTQYF
TGCGCCAGCAGCCTTTCTACGAGGGGGGGCCGGGGAGATACGCAGTATTTT
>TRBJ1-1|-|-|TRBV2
CASSGMNTEAFF
TGTGCCAGCAGTGGTATGAACACTGAAGCTTTCTTT
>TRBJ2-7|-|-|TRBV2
CASREVYEQYF
TGTGCCAGCAGGGAGGTATACGAGCAGTACTTC
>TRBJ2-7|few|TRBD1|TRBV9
CASSVEGGHYEQYF
TGTGCCAGCAGCGTAGAAGGGGGCCACTACGAGCAGTACTTC
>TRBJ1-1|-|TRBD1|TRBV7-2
CASKQGDTEAFF
TGTGCCAGCAAACAGGGGGACACTGAAGCTTTCTTT
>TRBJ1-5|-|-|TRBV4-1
CASSRGPNSNQPQHF
TGCGCCAGCAGCCGGGGGCCAAATAGCAATCAGCCCCAGCATTTT
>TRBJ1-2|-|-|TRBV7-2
CASSLDRANYGYTF
TGTGCCAGCAGCTTAGACAGAGCCAACTATGGCTACACCTTC
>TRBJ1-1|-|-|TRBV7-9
CASSLYLTEAFF
TGTGCCAGCAGCTTATATCTGACTGAAGCTTTCTTT
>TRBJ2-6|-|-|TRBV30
CAWSRGSGANVLTF
TGTGCCTGGAGTAGGGGATCTGGGGCCAACGTCCTGACTTTC
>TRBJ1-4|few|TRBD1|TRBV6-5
CASSKDRRGEKLFF
TGTGCCAGCAGTAAGGACAGGCGTGGGGAAAAACTGTTTTTT
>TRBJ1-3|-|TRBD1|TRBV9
CASSIRQGVRDTIYF
TGTGCCAGCAGCATCCGACAGGGGGTACGGGACACCATATATTTT
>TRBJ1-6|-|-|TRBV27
CASSLARGWEPLHF
TGTGCCAGCAGTTTGGCCAGGGGTTGGGAGCCCCTCCACTTT
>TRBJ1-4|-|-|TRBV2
CASNRVEEKLFF
TGTGCCAGCAACAGAGTGGAAGAAAAACTGTTTTTT
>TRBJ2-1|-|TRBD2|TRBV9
CASSSDPRTSGYNEQFF
TGTGCCAGCAGCTCCGACCCCCGGACTAGCGGCTACAATGAGCAGTTCTTC
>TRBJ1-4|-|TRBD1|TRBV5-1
CASSTDRGANEKLFF
TGCGCCAGCAGCACCGACAGGGGTGCTAATGAAAAACTGTTTTTT
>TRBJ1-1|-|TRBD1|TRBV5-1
CASSLGGTAEAFF
TGCGCCAGCAGCTTAGGAGGGACAGCTGAAGCTTTCTTT
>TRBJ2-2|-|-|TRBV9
CASSLQVVSGELFF
TGTGCCAGCAGCCTTCAGGTAGTATCCGGGGAGCTGTTTTTT
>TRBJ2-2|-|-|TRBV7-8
CASSLRPSANTGELFF
TGTGCCAGCAGCTTAAGGCCTAGCGCGAACACCGGGGAGCTGTTTTTT
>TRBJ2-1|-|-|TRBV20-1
CSPDEQFF
TGCAGCCCTGATGAGCAGTTCTTC
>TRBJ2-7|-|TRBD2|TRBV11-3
CASSLVAGPSEQYF
TGTGCCAGCAGCTTAGTAGCGGGGCCTAGCGAGCAGTACTTC
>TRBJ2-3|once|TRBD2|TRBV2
CASGRASGISTDTQYF
TGTGCCAGCGGACGGGCTAGCGGAATTAGCACAGATACGCAGTATTTT
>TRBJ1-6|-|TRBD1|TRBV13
CASSLEQGSSYNSPLHF
TGTGCCAGCAGCTTAGAACAGGGGAGCTCCTATAATTCACCCCTCCACTTT
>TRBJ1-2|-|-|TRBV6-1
CASSEAATDYGYTF
TGTGCCAGCAGTGAAGCTGCGACAGACTATGGCTACACCTTC
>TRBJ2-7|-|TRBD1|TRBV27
CASSLFVGRGNEQYF
TGTGCCAGCAGTTTATTTGTCGGCAGGGGGAACGAGCAGTACTTC
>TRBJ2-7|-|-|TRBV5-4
CASSGPVAEQYF
TGTGCCAGCAGCGGCCCGGTAGCCGAGCAGTACTTC
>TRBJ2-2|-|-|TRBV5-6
CASSYRQVLNTGELFF
TGTGCCAGCAGCTACCGACAGGTATTGAACACCGGGGAGCTGTTTTTT
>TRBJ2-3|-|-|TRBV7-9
CASSPWVATSTDTQYF
TGTGCCAGCAGCCCGTGGGTGGCGACTAGCACAGATACGCAGTATTTT
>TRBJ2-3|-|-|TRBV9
CASSTLAKSTDTQYF
TGTGCCAGCAGCACCTTAGCGAAAAGCACAGATACGCAGTATTTT
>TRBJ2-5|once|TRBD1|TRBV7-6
CASSSGRGGQGTETQYF
TGTGCCAGCAGCTCGGGTCGGGGTGGACAGGGAACGGAGACCCAGTACTTC
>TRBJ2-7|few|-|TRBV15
CATRLWGQSSYEQYF
TGTGCCACCAGACTGTGGGGGCAGAGCTCCTACGAGCAGTACTTC
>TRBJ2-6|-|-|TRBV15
CATSREGTFSGANVLTF
TGTGCCACCAGCAGAGAGGGGACATTCTCTGGGGCCAACGTCCTGACTTTC
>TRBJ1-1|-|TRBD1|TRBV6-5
CASSYSRGQEAFF
TGTGCCAGCAGTTACTCGAGGGGGCAAGAAGCTTTCTTT
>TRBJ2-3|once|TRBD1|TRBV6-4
CASSGQGGTDTQYF
TGTGCCAGCAGTGGACAGGGGGGCACAGATACGCAGTATTTT
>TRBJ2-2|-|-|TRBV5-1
CASSQVAGANTGELFF
TGCGCCAGCAGCCAGGTTGCGGGCGCGAACACCGGGGAGCTGTTTTTT
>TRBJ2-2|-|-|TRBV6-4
CASRLGANGELFF
TGTGCCAGCAGATTGGGGGCTAACGGGGAGCTGTTTTTT
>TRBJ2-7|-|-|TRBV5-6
CASSQGWGVYEQYF
TGTGCCAGCAGCCAAGGATGGGGAGTATACGAGCAGTACTTC
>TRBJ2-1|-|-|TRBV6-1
CASSLTSYNEQFF
TGTGCCAGCAGTCTAACCTCCTACAATGAGCAGTTCTTC
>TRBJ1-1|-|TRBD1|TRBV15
CATSRFNRDRKNTEAFF
TGTGCCACCAGCAGATTCAACCGGGACAGGAAAAACACTGAAGCTTTCTTT
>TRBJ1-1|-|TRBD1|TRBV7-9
CASGHRGTTEAFF
TGTGCCAGCGGACACAGGGGTACCACTGAAGCTTTCTTT